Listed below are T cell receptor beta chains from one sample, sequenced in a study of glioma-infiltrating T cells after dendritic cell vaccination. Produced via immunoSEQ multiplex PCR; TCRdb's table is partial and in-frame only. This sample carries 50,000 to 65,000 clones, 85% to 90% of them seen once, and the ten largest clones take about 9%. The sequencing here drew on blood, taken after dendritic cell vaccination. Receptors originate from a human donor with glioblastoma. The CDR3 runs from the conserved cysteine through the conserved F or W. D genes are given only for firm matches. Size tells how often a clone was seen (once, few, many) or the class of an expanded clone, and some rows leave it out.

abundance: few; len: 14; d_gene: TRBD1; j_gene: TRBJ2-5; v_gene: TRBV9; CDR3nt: TGTGCCAGCAGCGGAGGGGGCCCTGGGGAGACCCAGTACTTC; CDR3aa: CASSGGGPGETQYF
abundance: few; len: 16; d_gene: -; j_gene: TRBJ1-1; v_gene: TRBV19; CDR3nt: TGTGCCAGTAAGGCCCGGGACAACAAATGGGACACTGAAGCTTTCTTT; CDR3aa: CASKARDNKWDTEAFF
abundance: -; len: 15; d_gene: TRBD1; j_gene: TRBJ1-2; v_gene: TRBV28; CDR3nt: TGTGCCAGTACGACCGGGACAGGGGGTATCTATGGCTACACCTTC; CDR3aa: CASTTGTGGIYGYTF
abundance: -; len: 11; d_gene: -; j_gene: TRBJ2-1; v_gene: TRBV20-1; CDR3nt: TGCAGTGCTAGGTCGGGCAATGAGCAGTTCTTC; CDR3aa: CSARSGNEQFF
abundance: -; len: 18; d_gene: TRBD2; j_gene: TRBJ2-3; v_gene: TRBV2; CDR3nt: TGTGCCAGCAGTGAAGCCGCGATAGCGGGGGACCACACAGATACGCAGTATTTT; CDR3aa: CASSEAAIAGDHTDTQYF
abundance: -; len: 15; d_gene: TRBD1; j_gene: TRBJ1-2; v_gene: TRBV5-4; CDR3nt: TGTGCCAGCAGCCCGGACAGGGCTGAGAACTATGGCTACACCTTC; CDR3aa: CASSPDRAENYGYTF
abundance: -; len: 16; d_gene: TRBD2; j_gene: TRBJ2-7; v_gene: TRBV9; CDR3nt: TGTGCCAGCAGCCCGGGACTAGCGGGGCATGCCTACGAGCAGTACTTC; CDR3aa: CASSPGLAGHAYEQYF
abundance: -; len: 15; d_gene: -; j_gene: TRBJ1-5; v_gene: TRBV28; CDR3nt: TGTGCCAGCAGTCCACCGGGACATGAGGGTCAGCCCCAGCATTTT; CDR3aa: CASSPPGHEGQPQHF
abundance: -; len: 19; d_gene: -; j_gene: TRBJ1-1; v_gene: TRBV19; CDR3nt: TGTGCCAGTAGTAAGTGGGCGGGGGACATCCCCACTATAAACACTGAAGCTTTCTTT; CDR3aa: CASSKWAGDIPTINTEAFF
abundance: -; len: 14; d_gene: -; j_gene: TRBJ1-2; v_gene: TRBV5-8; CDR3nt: TGTGCCAGCAGCTTGGGGGACATAGACTATGGCTACACCTTC; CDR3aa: CASSLGDIDYGYTF
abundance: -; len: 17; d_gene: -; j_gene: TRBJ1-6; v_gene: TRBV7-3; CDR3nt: TGTGCCAGCAGCTTAAGTCCCCGGGGGGCTGGTAATTCACCCCTCCACTTT; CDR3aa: CASSLSPRGAGNSPLHF
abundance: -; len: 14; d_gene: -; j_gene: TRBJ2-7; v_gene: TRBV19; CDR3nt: TGTGCCAGTAGTATTGGGGACATGTTCAACGAGCAGTACTTC; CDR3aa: CASSIGDMFNEQYF
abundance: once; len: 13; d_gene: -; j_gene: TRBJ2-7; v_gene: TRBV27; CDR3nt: TGTGCCAGCAGTTTCCGGGGAGCCTACGAGCAGTACTTC; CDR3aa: CASSFRGAYEQYF
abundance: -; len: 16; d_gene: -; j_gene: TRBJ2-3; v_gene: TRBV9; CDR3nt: TGTGCCAGCAGCTTCAGTCGGGTCCCTAGCACAGATACGCAGTATTTT; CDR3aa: CASSFSRVPSTDTQYF
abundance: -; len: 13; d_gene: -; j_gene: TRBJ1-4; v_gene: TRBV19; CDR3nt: TGTGCCAGTAGCCCGGGACACTCTGAAAAACTGTTTTTT; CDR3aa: CASSPGHSEKLFF
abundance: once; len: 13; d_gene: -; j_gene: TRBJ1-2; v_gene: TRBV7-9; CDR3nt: TGTGCCAGCAGCTTGGGGGCGACTCATGGCTACACCTTC; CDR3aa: CASSLGATHGYTF
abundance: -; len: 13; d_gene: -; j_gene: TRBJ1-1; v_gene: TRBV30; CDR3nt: TGTGCCTGGACTACAGGGTACAACACTGAAGCTTTCTTT; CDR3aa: CAWTTGYNTEAFF
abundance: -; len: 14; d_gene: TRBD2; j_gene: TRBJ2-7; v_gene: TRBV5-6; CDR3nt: TGTGCCAGCAGCCGGACTAGCGGGTCCTACGAGCAGTACTTC; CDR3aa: CASSRTSGSYEQYF
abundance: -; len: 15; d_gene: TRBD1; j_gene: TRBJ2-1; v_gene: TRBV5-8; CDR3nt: TGTGCCAGCAGCCTCGGGACAGGGCAATACAATGAGCAGTTCTTC; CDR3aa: CASSLGTGQYNEQFF
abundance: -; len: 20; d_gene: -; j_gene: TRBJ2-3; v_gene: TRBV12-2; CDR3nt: TGTGCAAGTCGCCCCGCCCCCCCGCGACTAGCGGGGGGGCCCCCCTATACGCAGTATTTT; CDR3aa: CASRPAPPRLAGGPPYTQYF
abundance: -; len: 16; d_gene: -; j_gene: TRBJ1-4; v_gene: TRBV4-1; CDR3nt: TGTGCCAGCAGCCAATTAATTGGCAGAAATAATGAAAAACTGTTTTTT; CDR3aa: CASSQLIGRNNEKLFF
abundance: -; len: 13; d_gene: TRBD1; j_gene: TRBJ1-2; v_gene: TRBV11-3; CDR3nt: TGTGCCAGCAGCCCGGGGACAGAAAGAGGCTACACCTTC; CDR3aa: CASSPGTERGYTF
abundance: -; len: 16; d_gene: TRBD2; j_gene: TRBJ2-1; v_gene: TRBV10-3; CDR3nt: TGTGCCATCAGTGCCCAGGGAGCGGGGGGAGACAATGAGCAGTTCTTC; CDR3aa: CAISAQGAGGDNEQFF
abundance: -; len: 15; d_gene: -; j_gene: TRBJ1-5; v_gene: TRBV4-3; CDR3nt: TGCGCCAGCAGCCAAGACGTTCGGGGCAATCAGCCCCAGCATTTT; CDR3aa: CASSQDVRGNQPQHF
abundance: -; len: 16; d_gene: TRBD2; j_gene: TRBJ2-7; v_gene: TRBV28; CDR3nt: TGTGCCAGCAGTCCCCTGTCGGGGGGACGACCCTACGAGCAGTACTTC; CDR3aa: CASSPLSGGRPYEQYF
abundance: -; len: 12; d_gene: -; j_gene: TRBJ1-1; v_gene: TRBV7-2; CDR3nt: TGTGCCGCGGGGGGGGGTGGTGCTGAAGCTTTCTTT; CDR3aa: CAAGGGGAEAFF
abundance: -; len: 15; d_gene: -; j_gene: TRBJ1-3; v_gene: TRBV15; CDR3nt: TGTGCCACCAGCCACGACAAAACTCCTGGAAACACCATATATTTT; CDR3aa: CATSHDKTPGNTIYF
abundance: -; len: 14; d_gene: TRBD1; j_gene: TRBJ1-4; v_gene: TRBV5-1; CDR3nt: TGCGCCAGCAGCGCCGGGACAGGGCTTGAAAAACTGTTTTTT; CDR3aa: CASSAGTGLEKLFF